What follows describes a single T cell receptor (beta chain). Germline CDR1 reads LGHNA; CDR2 reads YNFKEQ. Trimming shortened V by 0 bases and J by 4 bases, and 12 bases separated the two germline ends. The CDR3 is 15 amino acids. This specimen belongs to a study of T cell changes during pregnancy in multiple sclerosis. The table came from immunoSEQ multiplex PCR; TCRdb's copy has only in-frame clones and leaves some out. The table records more than 40,000 clones, approximately 91% of them present only once. This sample comprised CD8+ T cells from peripheral blood mononuclear cells, obtained after pregnancy. The sequence was collected from a female donor with multiple sclerosis, enrolled in a pregnancy study. V and J are TRBV4-2 and TRBJ2-5; a weak D match, TRBD1 (7 bases). This chain's CDR3 is CASSQEEGAGETQYF. DNA for the CDR3: TGTGCCAGCAGCCAAGAGGAGGGGGCTGGAGAGACCCAGTACTTC.